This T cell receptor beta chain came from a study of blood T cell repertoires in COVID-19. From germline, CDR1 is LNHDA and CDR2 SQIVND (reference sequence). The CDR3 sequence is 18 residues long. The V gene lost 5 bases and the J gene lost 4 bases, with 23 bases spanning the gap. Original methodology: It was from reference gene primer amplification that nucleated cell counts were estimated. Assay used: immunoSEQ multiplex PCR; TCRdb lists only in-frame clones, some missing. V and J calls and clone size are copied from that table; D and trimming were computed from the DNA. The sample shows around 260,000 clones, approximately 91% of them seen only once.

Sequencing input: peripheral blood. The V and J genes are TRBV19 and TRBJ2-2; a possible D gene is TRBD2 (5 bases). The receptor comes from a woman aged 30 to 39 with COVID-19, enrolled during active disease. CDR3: CASSPPFGHTRGTGELFF. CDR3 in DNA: TGTGCCAGTAGTCCACCCTTTGGCCATACTCGGGGCACCGGGGAGCTGTTTTTT.